This T cell receptor beta chain was recorded in a study of shared clonotypes between healthy human individuals. The CDR3 is 12 residues long. V lost 5 bases, J lost 5 bases, and 13 bases lay in between. CDR1 and CDR2 (germline): SQVTM, ANQGSEA. Measured with immunoSEQ multiplex PCR; TCRdb has only the in-frame clones, and not every one. In the table there are around 700,000 clones, about 74% of which are singletons. The sequence was obtained from a woman in her thirties in good health. Material: memory CD4+ T cells sorted from blood. Subset defined: CD45RA-negative fraction. The V call is TRBV29-1, the J call TRBJ2-7; possible D gene TRBD2, 7 bases. CDR3 bases: TGCAGCGTTCGAGGGGGGGCCGACGAGCAGTACTTC. This sequence encodes CSVRGGADEQYF.